These 27 T cell receptor beta chains share one sample of origin, sequenced in a study of blood T cells in healthy people across ages. A second PCR of 7 to 11 cycles used a sample-barcoded 5' primer and a J-beta primer mix. MiXCR was run by TCRdb on the 5' RACE reads, yielding one entry per CDR3 protein. This table has 950,000 to 1,200,000 distinct CDR3 sequences, less than 45% appearing once. The sample consisted of blood. These receptors were taken from a man aged 18 to 30 in good health.

This chain connects TRBV5-6 to TRBJ1-2; 8 bases map to TRBD1. This CDR3 is 17 amino acids long. The V gene end was trimmed by 5 bases and the J gene end by 2 bases; junction bases not matched to a gene: 14. Looked up from germline, CDR1 is SGHDT and CDR2 is YYEEEE. The CDR3 loop reads CASSHSLDRGRNYGYTF. CDR3 nucleotide sequence: TGTGCCAGCAGTCATTCCCTTGACAGGGGTAGAAACTATGGCTACACCTTC. The entire variable domain, with the rest obtained from reference TRBV5-6 and TRBJ1-2, is as follows: DAGVTQSPTHLIKTRGQQVTLRCSPKSGHDTVSWYQQALGQGPQFIFQYYEEEERQRGNFPDRFSGHQFPNYSSELNVNALLLGDSALYLCASSHSLDRGRNYGYTFGSGTRLTVV.

In this sample, this clonotype turned up a few times. The rearrangement joins TRBV4-3 to TRBJ1-1; 9 nucleotides match TRBD1. Germline loops: CDR1 LGHNA, CDR2 YSLEER. The V gene end was trimmed by 3 bases and the J gene end by 4 bases; junction bases not matched to a gene: 6. The CDR3 covers 15 residues. The CDR3 here is CASSQGTGYGTEAFF. The CDR3 DNA reads TGCGCCAGCAGCCAGGGGACAGGGTATGGCACTGAAGCTTTCTTT.

This clonotype was seen a few times. V gene TRBV29-1 combines with J gene TRBJ1-1, with D perhaps matching TRBD1 (6 bases). V dropped 4 bases and J dropped 0 bases, with 9 bases sitting between them. Germline CDR1 reads SQVTM; CDR2 reads ANQGSEA. The CDR3 covers 13 residues. The CDR3 protein is CSVAGGMNTEAFF. Here the CDR3 DNA reads TGCAGCGTTGCCGGGGGCATGAACACTGAAGCTTTCTTT.

The chain recombines TRBV7-8 with TRBJ2-3; TRBD2 agrees at 7 bases. The CDR3 contains 15 residues. J was trimmed by 2 bases and V by 3 bases; bases with no gene match: 5. The germline V gene encodes CDR1 SGHVS and CDR2 FQNEAQ. The CDR3 DNA follows: TGTGCCAGCAGCTTGGGGACTACAACCACAGATACGCAGTATTTT. This encodes CASSLGTTTTDTQYF.

This sequence joins TRBV3-1 and TRBJ2-5; D not certain. V dropped 2 bases and J dropped 13 bases, with 11 bases sitting between them. In germline, CDR1 is LGHDT, CDR2 YNNKEL (reference sequence). The CDR3 loop spans 11 amino acids. As DNA, the CDR3 is TGTGCCAGCAGCCAATTTTCCGGGCGGTACTTC. Encoded protein: CASSQFSGRYF.

The chain joins TRBV3-1 to TRBJ2-7, with a possible D match to TRBD1 (5 bases). Between the trimmed V and J ends, which lost 0 bases and 7 bases, there was a span of 13 bases. The CDR3 sequence is 14 residues long. Germline V gene sequence: CDR1 LGHDT, CDR2 YNNKEL (reference sequence). Here the CDR3 reads CASSQDHIGDEQYF. The CDR3 DNA reads TGTGCCAGCAGCCAAGACCACATAGGGGATGAGCAGTACTTC.

A few counts support this clonotype. DNA for the CDR3: TGTGCCAGCAGTGAACGATCTAATGAAAAACTGTTTTTT. It translates to CASSERSNEKLFF. This chain connects TRBV25-1 to TRBJ1-4; D unclear. Deletions cut 2 bases from V and 3 bases from J, with 4 bases between. CDR3 size: 13 residues. Looked up from germline, CDR1 is MGHDK and CDR2 is SYGVNS.

This clonotype was seen just once. V gene TRBV5-5 combines with J gene TRBJ1-1, with D unresolved. The germline CDR1 and CDR2 sequences are SGHKS and YYEKEE (reference sequence). The V end was cut by 1 base, the J end by 6 bases, with 13 bases between. There are 14 residues in the CDR3. The CDR3 sequence is CASSLRAESPEAFF. The DNA of the CDR3 is TGTGCCAGCAGCTTGCGGGCAGAATCCCCTGAAGCTTTCTTT. The whole variable domain, filled in from reference TRBV5-5 and TRBJ1-1, reads DAGVTQSPTHLIKTRGQQVTLRCSPISGHKSVSWYQQVLGQGPQFIFQYYEKEERGRGNFPDRFSARQFPNYSSELNVNALLLGDSALYLCASSLRAESPEAFFGQGTRLTVV.

This rearrangement joins TRBV9 to TRBJ2-1, with D perhaps matching TRBD1 or TRBD2 (6 bases each). The CDR3 length is 17 residues. Trimming took off 6 bases at V and 7 bases at J, with 26 bases between the two ends. Germline values: CDR1 SGDLS, CDR2 YYNGEE. CDR3 in amino acids: CASTPGPGAEAGNEQFF. DNA for the CDR3: TGTGCCAGCACCCCCGGTCCGGGGGCGGAGGCCGGGAATGAGCAGTTCTTC.

This chain links TRBV5-5 with TRBJ1-5, with TRBD1 identical over 10 bases. This CDR3 contains 15 residues. Germline V gives CDR1 SGHKS, CDR2 YYEKEE (reference sequence). V was pared by 4 bases and J by 4 bases, with 5 bases of the junction left unmatched. The CDR3 sequence is CASSEGQGLNQPQHF. The CDR3 nucleotides read TGTGCCAGCAGCGAGGGACAGGGGTTGAATCAGCCCCAGCATTTT.

This clonotype turned up a few times. The J gene is TRBJ2-3, the V gene TRBV5-1; a weak D match, TRBD1 (6 bases). The CDR3 totals 14 residues. Germline CDR1 SGHRS, CDR2 YFSETQ. The V end was cut by 3 bases, the J end by 5 bases, with 13 bases between. The CDR3 reads CASSSGTRGDTQYF. CDR3 nucleotide sequence: TGCGCCAGCAGCTCCGGGACAAGGGGAGATACGCAGTATTTT.

Ten or more counts support this clonotype. This chain links TRBV18 with TRBJ1-2; no firm D call. V was shortened by 8 bases and J by 0 bases, with 13 bases between the two germline ends. The CDR3 has 14 residues. Germline V gene sequence: CDR1 KGHSH, CDR2 LQKENI. CDR3 loop: CASSPGRTNYGYTF. In nucleotides, the CDR3 is TGTGCCAGCAGTCCAGGACGCACTAACTATGGCTACACCTTC.

To note about this clonotype: Sequence at one end of the junction differs from germline and may be a read error. This chain uses TRBV14 with TRBJ2-2; 8 nucleotides match TRBD2. Germline loops: CDR1 SGHDN, CDR2 FVKESK. The CDR3 is 17 amino acids. The DNA of the CDR3 is TGTGCCAGCAGCCAAGCGGGACTAGTGGCGAACACTGGGGAGCTGTTTTTT. The encoded protein is CASSQAGLVANTGELFF. The full variable domain, rest sourced from reference TRBV14 and TRBJ2-2, is EAGVTQFPSHSVIEKGQTVTLRCDPISGHDNLYWYRRVMGKEIKFLLHFVKESKQDESGMPNNRFLAERTGGTYSTLKVQPAELEDSGVYFCASSQAGLVANTGELFFGEGSRLTVL.

Comment on this clonotype: At one end the junction does not follow the germline gene, possibly because of a read error. The chain couples TRBV6-4 to TRBJ2-3, with 7 positions matching TRBD2. The CDR3 consists of 13 residues. Germline CDR1 is MRHNA and CDR2 is SNTAGT. CDR3 DNA sequence: TGTGTCAGCAGCCTAGCGGTCGGAGATACGCAGTATTTT. Amino acids: CVSSLAVGDTQYF.

This chain uses TRBV29-1 with TRBJ1-1, with D possibly matching TRBD1 (5 bases). Germline V gives CDR1 SQVTM, CDR2 ANQGSEA. This CDR3 contains 12 residues. Trimming pared 5 bases from V and 6 bases from J, leaving 13 bases between. CDR3: CSVRGESAEAFF. In DNA form, the CDR3 reads TGCAGCGTTCGAGGGGAGAGCGCTGAAGCTTTCTTT. Together with reference TRBV29-1 and TRBJ1-1, the CDR3 gives the full variable domain: SAVISQKPSRDICQRGTSLTIQCQVDSQVTMMFWYRQQPGQSLTLIATANQGSEATYESGFVIDKFPISRPNLTFSTLTVSNMSPEDSSIYLCSVRGESAEAFFGQGTRLTVV.

The V gene is TRBV12-3 or TRBV12-4, the J gene TRBJ1-5; 8 bases are shared with TRBD1. V gave up 6 bases and J gave up 6 bases; unmatched junction bases: 7. The CDR3 spans 14 residues. This CDR3 reads CASSRAGGLQPQHF. For the CDR3, the DNA is TGTGCCAGCAGCAGAGCAGGGGGCCTTCAGCCCCAGCATTTT.

The chain carries TRBV7-8 and TRBJ2-7, with D possibly being TRBD1 or TRBD2 (5 bases each). V was trimmed by 0 bases and J by 2 bases, leaving 11 bases between them. From germline, CDR1 is SGHVS and CDR2 FQNEAQ. The CDR3 has 15 residues. The CDR3 loop reads CASSLAVRDAYEQYF. The CDR3 DNA follows: TGTGCCAGCAGCTTAGCGGTCAGGGACGCCTACGAGCAGTACTTC.

The J gene is TRBJ2-5, the V gene TRBV7-2, with unresolved D. The CDR3 contains 16 residues. Germline V gene data show CDR1 as SGHTA and CDR2 as FQGNSA. V was clipped by 2 bases and J by 1 base, with 14 bases between them. The chain's CDR3 is CASSLQENTPQETQYF. The CDR3 DNA reads as TGTGCCAGCAGCTTACAAGAGAACACACCCCAAGAGACCCAGTACTTC. Full variable domain (remainder filled in from reference TRBV7-2 and TRBJ2-5): GAGVSQSPSNKVTEKGKDVELRCDPISGHTALYWYRQSLGQGLEFLIYFQGNSAPDKSGLPSDRFSAERTGGSVSTLTIQRTQQEDSAVYLCASSLQENTPQETQYFGPGTRLLVL.

This clonotype was detected a few times. V usage is TRBV5-1 and J usage is TRBJ2-3; tentative D call: TRBD2 (6 bases). Germline V CDR1 and CDR2: SGHRS, YFSETQ. CDR3 size: 14 residues. V lost 4 bases and J 5 bases, leaving 14 bases between the germline ends. DNA of the CDR3: TGCGCCAGCAGCAGGGGACTTGCGGGAGATACGCAGTATTTT. Its translation: CASSRGLAGDTQYF.

This clonotype was picked up a small number of times. This sequence joins TRBV20-1 and TRBJ2-1, with 7 bases matching TRBD2. The CDR3 runs to 13 residues. Germline loops: CDR1 DFQATT, CDR2 SNEGSKA (reference sequence). V was pared by 6 bases and J by 10 bases, with 12 bases of the junction left unmatched. The CDR3 is CSANPPSRGEQFF. In nucleotides, the CDR3 is TGCAGTGCCAACCCTCCCTCGCGGGGGGAGCAGTTCTTC.

This clonotype was seen a few times. CDR3 nucleotide sequence: TGTGCCAGCAGCGGACGTAACACCGGGGAGCTGTTTTTT. Protein sequence: CASSGRNTGELFF. The genes are TRBV7-2 and TRBJ2-2; D gene uncertain. Germline CDR1 SGHTA, CDR2 FQGNSA. The CDR3 consists of 13 residues. V was trimmed by 5 bases and J by 2 bases, leaving 6 bases between them.

The CDR3 sequence is CASSGDSLNPGAFF. The CDR3 nucleotides read TGTGCCAGCAGTGGGGACAGTCTCAACCCGGGAGCTTTCTTT. The chain carries TRBV12-3 or TRBV12-4 and TRBJ1-1; TRBD1 aligns across 7 bases. V gave up 5 bases and J gave up 10 bases; unmatched junction bases: 13. The CDR3 is 14 residues long.

This clonotype was seen a handful of times. The junction does not match germline at one end; this may be a read error. The chain carries TRBV2 and TRBJ1-2; unclear D gene. This CDR3 is built from 15 residues. Germline CDR1 is SNHLY and CDR2 is FYNNEI. The CDR3 bases are TGTGCCAGCAGTGAATTGCGCGCCCTGGGGTATGACTACACCTTC. Translated: CASSELRALGYDYTF.

The chain has TRBV9 and TRBJ1-6; 7 bases are shared with TRBD1. Germline V gene data show CDR1 as SGDLS and CDR2 as YYNGEE. Losses at the gene ends were 0 bases for V and 8 bases for J; bases not matched to a gene: 2. The CDR3 runs to 14 residues. This CDR3 reads CASSVGDRYSPLHF. Written as DNA, the CDR3 is TGTGCCAGCAGCGTAGGGGACAGATATTCACCCCTCCACTTT.

The chain uses TRBV9 and TRBJ2-1; TRBD2 might be the D (7 bases). The V gene lost 4 bases and the J gene lost 7 bases, with 15 bases spanning the gap. Germline V CDR1 and CDR2: SGDLS, YYNGEE. The CDR3 has 14 amino acids. CDR3 nucleotide sequence: TGTGCCAGCAGCCCCTCCGGGGGGCCTAATGAGCAGTTCTTC. Its translation: CASSPSGGPNEQFF.

The chain employs TRBV10-3 and TRBJ2-1; 7 bases align to TRBD1. Germline loops: CDR1 ENHRY, CDR2 SYGVKD. With 10 bases clipped from V and 7 bases from J, the junction kept 7 bases outside the gene matches. There are 12 residues in the CDR3. DNA for the CDR3: TGTGCCACCACGACAGGGCGGAATGAGCAGTTCTTC. This sequence encodes CATTTGRNEQFF.

The J gene is TRBJ1-1, the V gene TRBV24-1, with D unclear. Trimming cost V 7 bases and J 4 bases, with 12 bases left between them. This CDR3 comprises 13 residues. Germline-derived CDR1 and CDR2 are KGHDR and SFDVKD. CDR3 DNA sequence: TGTGCCACCAGGAGACCTTGGGGCACTGAAGCTTTCTTT. Encoded protein: CATRRPWGTEAFF.